Described below is a single T cell receptor beta chain sequence and its context. Its target is unknown. The data belong to a study of blood T cells in healthy people across ages. Study results and limitations: Whereas aged donors had fewer naive CD4+ cells, long-lived donors had more of them and higher diversity.

A sample-barcoded 5' primer and a J-beta primer mix were used in a second PCR of roughly 6 to 11 cycles. Through a template-switch adaptor with 12 random nucleotides, each cDNA molecule received a tag. MiXCR was run by TCRdb on the 5' RACE reads, yielding one entry per CDR3 protein. The sample carries 910,000 or so distinct CDR3 sequences, just over 50% recorded once. From germline, CDR1 is SEHNR and CDR2 FQNEAQ (reference sequence). The CDR3 spans 13 residues. This receptor was taken from a woman aged 60 to 75 in good health. Sequencing was done on a sample of blood. This chain connects TRBV7-9 to TRBJ2-5; tentative D call: TRBD1 (5 bases). The end of the DNA fits TRBJ2-7 better, so the J call may be wrong. CDR3: CASSLSDNYEQYF. The CDR3, as DNA: TGTGCCAGCAGCTTATCGGACAACTACGAGCAGTACTTC.